This is a list of T cell receptor beta chains from one sample in a study of T-cell reconstitution after alpha-beta-depleted transplantation in children. TCRdb reanalysed the PCR reads using MiXCR and keeps one entry per CDR3 protein. The repertoire has about 370,000 distinct CDR3 sequences, about 20% of them found once; the top ten carry less than 4.5%. The starting material was PBMCs from the stem cell graft donor, obtained from the stem cell graft. The receptors originated from a human donor who donated a stem cell graft to a child with acute myeloid leukemia. The CDR3 runs from the conserved cysteine through the conserved F or W. The D gene is left open where the match is weak. Size is omitted from some rows. Given values are once, few, many or a class for expanded clones.

J gene: TRBJ2-3
clone size: .
D gene: TRBD2
V gene: TRBV5-1
CDR3 DNA: TGCGCCAGCAGCTGGGCGGGAGCAACAGATACGCAGTATTTT
CDR3 protein: CASSWAGATDTQYF

J gene: TRBJ1-5
clone size: few
D gene: .
V gene: TRBV6-1
CDR3 DNA: TGTGCCAGCAGTCAATCTAGGGGACCCGGAGGGGGACAGCCCCAGCATTTT
CDR3 protein: CASSQSRGPGGGQPQHF

J gene: TRBJ2-2
clone size: .
D gene: .
V gene: TRBV6-4
CDR3 DNA: TGTGCCAGCAGTGGGGACGACACCGGGGAGCTGTTTTTT
CDR3 protein: CASSGDDTGELFF

J gene: TRBJ1-1
clone size: .
D gene: .
V gene: TRBV2
CDR3 DNA: TGTGCCTGCTGTTTTCTCGGGGGTACTGAAGCTTTCTTT
CDR3 protein: CACCFLGGTEAFF

J gene: TRBJ1-3
clone size: .
D gene: .
V gene: TRBV5-1
CDR3 DNA: TGCGCCAGCAGCTTGGAGATAGGATTGAGCTCTGGAAACACCATATATTTT
CDR3 protein: CASSLEIGLSSGNTIYF

J gene: TRBJ2-7
clone size: .
D gene: TRBD2
V gene: TRBV20-1
CDR3 DNA: TGCAGTGCCCTAACTAGCGGGAGCTCCTACGAGCAGTACTTC
CDR3 protein: CSALTSGSSYEQYF

J gene: TRBJ1-1
clone size: few
D gene: .
V gene: TRBV28
CDR3 DNA: TGTGCCAGCAGTAGTTCCGAAGCTGTTGTAGCTTTCTTT
CDR3 protein: CASSSSEAVVAFF

J gene: TRBJ2-1
clone size: few
D gene: TRBD2
V gene: TRBV18
CDR3 DNA: TGTGCCAGCTCACTAGAGGAGAGCGGGAGGGCCGGGTACAATGAGCAGTTCTTC
CDR3 protein: CASSLEESGRAGYNEQFF

J gene: TRBJ1-1
clone size: .
D gene: .
V gene: TRBV25-1
CDR3 DNA: TGTGCCAGCAGTGTGGGACCTACTCTAACTTTCTTT
CDR3 protein: CASSVGPTLTFF

J gene: TRBJ1-5
clone size: .
D gene: .
V gene: TRBV11-3
CDR3 DNA: TGTGCCAGCAGCTTAGGAGTCGGCTTCACCTGGGTCGATCAGCCCCAGCATTTT
CDR3 protein: CASSLGVGFTWVDQPQHF

J gene: TRBJ2-1
clone size: many
D gene: TRBD1
V gene: TRBV28
CDR3 DNA: TGTGCCAGCAGCTCTCCGGGACAGGGGTCCTACAATGAGCAGTTCTTC
CDR3 protein: CASSSPGQGSYNEQFF

J gene: TRBJ2-1
clone size: .
D gene: TRBD2
V gene: TRBV29-1
CDR3 DNA: TGCAGCATGAAACTGGGGGGGAGTGAGCAGTTCTTC
CDR3 protein: CSMKLGGSEQFF

J gene: TRBJ2-7
clone size: .
D gene: .
V gene: TRBV20-1
CDR3 DNA: TGCAGTGCTAGAGAAAATACCTACGAGCAGTACTTC
CDR3 protein: CSARENTYEQYF

J gene: TRBJ2-1
clone size: many
D gene: .
V gene: TRBV20-1
CDR3 DNA: TGCAGTGCCCCCCTCCTACTAGACAATGAGCAGTTCTTC
CDR3 protein: CSAPLLLDNEQFF

J gene: TRBJ2-2
clone size: few
D gene: TRBD2
V gene: TRBV27
CDR3 DNA: TGTGCCAGCAGTTTATCCTGGCTTAGCGGGAGTGGGGAGCTGTTTTTT
CDR3 protein: CASSLSWLSGSGELFF

J gene: TRBJ2-3
clone size: few
D gene: TRBD2
V gene: TRBV15
CDR3 DNA: TGTGCCACCAGCCCGGGACTAGCCGAGGATACGCAGTATTTT
CDR3 protein: CATSPGLAEDTQYF

J gene: TRBJ2-3
clone size: .
D gene: .
V gene: TRBV30
CDR3 DNA: TGTGCCTGGAGTGTCCGGGGGGCCACAGATACGCAGTATTTT
CDR3 protein: CAWSVRGATDTQYF

J gene: TRBJ2-5
clone size: .
D gene: TRBD2
V gene: TRBV20-1
CDR3 DNA: TGCAGTGCTAGAGACCCGACTAGCGGGAGAAGAGAGACCCAGTACTTC
CDR3 protein: CSARDPTSGRRETQYF

J gene: TRBJ2-7
clone size: .
D gene: TRBD1
V gene: TRBV15
CDR3 DNA: TGTGCCACCAGCAAAGAACGACAGGGCCGCTACGAGCAGTACTTC
CDR3 protein: CATSKERQGRYEQYF

J gene: TRBJ1-1
clone size: many
D gene: .
V gene: TRBV29-1
CDR3 DNA: TGCAGCGTGCTGGGAGAGGGTTATCGCATGAACACTGAAGCTTTCTTT
CDR3 protein: CSVLGEGYRMNTEAFF

J gene: TRBJ1-1
clone size: .
D gene: TRBD1
V gene: TRBV4-1
CDR3 DNA: TGCGCCAGCAGCCAAGGTGGTGACAGGGTGGCTTTCTTT
CDR3 protein: CASSQGGDRVAFF

J gene: TRBJ2-1
clone size: few
D gene: TRBD2
V gene: TRBV28
CDR3 DNA: TGTGCCAGCAGTTTATCCCATCGGCGGCGGGAGAGCTCCTACAATGAGCAGTTCTTC
CDR3 protein: CASSLSHRRRESSYNEQFF

J gene: TRBJ2-3
clone size: once
D gene: .
V gene: TRBV28
CDR3 DNA: TGTGCCAGCAGTCACAACGGGACCTGGGGGACAGATACGCAGTATTTT
CDR3 protein: CASSHNGTWGTDTQYF

J gene: TRBJ2-7
clone size: few
D gene: .
V gene: TRBV7-6
CDR3 DNA: TGTGCCAGCAGCTTACCTCCGACTAGGTCCTACGATCCTTACGAGCAGTACTTC
CDR3 protein: CASSLPPTRSYDPYEQYF

J gene: TRBJ2-3
clone size: few
D gene: TRBD2
V gene: TRBV6-2/TRBV6-3
CDR3 DNA: TGTGCCAGCAGCGCCGGGACTAGCGGACCAGATACGCAGTATTTT
CDR3 protein: CASSAGTSGPDTQYF

J gene: TRBJ2-7
clone size: few
D gene: .
V gene: TRBV7-9
CDR3 DNA: TGTGCCAGCAGCTTAGCATCGGGGACCTACGAGAAGCAGTACTTC
CDR3 protein: CASSLASGTYEKQYF

J gene: TRBJ2-7
clone size: .
D gene: .
V gene: TRBV20-1
CDR3 DNA: TGCAGTGCTAGAGCTTGGGACTACGAGCAGTACTTC
CDR3 protein: CSARAWDYEQYF

J gene: TRBJ2-7
clone size: .
D gene: TRBD2
V gene: TRBV20-1
CDR3 DNA: TGCAGTGCTAAACATTTTGGAGCGGGAGGCTACGAGCAGTACTTC
CDR3 protein: CSAKHFGAGGYEQYF

J gene: TRBJ1-2
clone size: few
D gene: .
V gene: TRBV20-1
CDR3 DNA: TGCAGTGCTCGACCGATGTTCTTC
CDR3 protein: CSARPMFF

J gene: TRBJ2-5
clone size: few
D gene: .
V gene: TRBV4-2
CDR3 DNA: TGTGCCAGCAGCCAAGATTTGGAGGAGACCCAGTACTTC
CDR3 protein: CASSQDLEETQYF

J gene: TRBJ2-3
clone size: many
D gene: TRBD2
V gene: TRBV12-3/TRBV12-4
CDR3 DNA: TGTGCCAGCGCCCCCCTAGCGGGAGTGGATACGCAGTATTTT
CDR3 protein: CASAPLAGVDTQYF

J gene: TRBJ2-7
clone size: .
D gene: .
V gene: TRBV29-1
CDR3 DNA: TGCAGCGTTGAAAATCCAGGCTACGAGCAGTACTTC
CDR3 protein: CSVENPGYEQYF

J gene: TRBJ2-7
clone size: few
D gene: .
V gene: TRBV10-3
CDR3 DNA: TGTGCCACCGCGGGCGGAGGGACCTACGAGCAGTACTTC
CDR3 protein: CATAGGGTYEQYF

J gene: TRBJ2-5
clone size: many
D gene: .
V gene: TRBV20-1
CDR3 DNA: TGCAGTGCGGCACTAGCTGCTAAAGAGACCCAGTACTTC
CDR3 protein: CSAALAAKETQYF

J gene: TRBJ1-2
clone size: few
D gene: .
V gene: TRBV12-3/TRBV12-4
CDR3 DNA: TGTGCCAGCAGTTTAGTGAGTCAAGCCTATGGCTACACCTTC
CDR3 protein: CASSLVSQAYGYTF

J gene: TRBJ2-1
clone size: many
D gene: TRBD2
V gene: TRBV25-1
CDR3 DNA: TGTGCCAGTGCCGGACTAGCGGATTCCAATGAGCAGTTCTTC
CDR3 protein: CASAGLADSNEQFF

J gene: TRBJ1-2
clone size: few
D gene: .
V gene: TRBV12-3/TRBV12-4
CDR3 DNA: TGTGCCAGCACCCCCCAGAGAGCTAACTATGGCTACACCTTC
CDR3 protein: CASTPQRANYGYTF

J gene: TRBJ1-4
clone size: .
D gene: TRBD1
V gene: TRBV5-1
CDR3 DNA: TGCGCCAGCAGCGGTGGACAGGGCAAAAAACTGTTTTTT
CDR3 protein: CASSGGQGKKLFF

J gene: TRBJ2-1
clone size: .
D gene: TRBD2
V gene: TRBV4-2
CDR3 DNA: TGTGCCAGCAGCCAGAAAGGTGTGGGACTAGCGGGCGTATACAATGAGCAGTTCTTC
CDR3 protein: CASSQKGVGLAGVYNEQFF

J gene: TRBJ2-7
clone size: .
D gene: TRBD1
V gene: TRBV28
CDR3 DNA: TGTGCCAGCAGTCCTAGTAGGGACAGGGGCTACGAGCAGTACTTC
CDR3 protein: CASSPSRDRGYEQYF

J gene: TRBJ2-4
clone size: few
D gene: .
V gene: TRBV6-1
CDR3 DNA: TGTGCCAGCAGTGAAAGGACGGGGTCAGCGGGCATTCAGTACTTC
CDR3 protein: CASSERTGSAGIQYF

J gene: TRBJ2-3
clone size: .
D gene: .
V gene: TRBV29-1
CDR3 DNA: TGCAGCGTCCGTGGGGTTGCAGTTCTTGGCACAGATACGCAGTATTTT
CDR3 protein: CSVRGVAVLGTDTQYF

J gene: TRBJ2-1
clone size: .
D gene: TRBD2
V gene: TRBV28
CDR3 DNA: TGTGCCAGCAGTTCCAGTGGTAGCGGGAGTTCTAGGGAGCAGTTCTTC
CDR3 protein: CASSSSGSGSSREQFF

J gene: TRBJ2-7
clone size: .
D gene: .
V gene: TRBV10-2
CDR3 DNA: TGCGCCAGCAGTGTAGCGGACAACCCTTCCTACGAGCAGTACTTC
CDR3 protein: CASSVADNPSYEQYF

J gene: TRBJ2-7
clone size: .
D gene: .
V gene: TRBV15
CDR3 DNA: TGTGCCACCAGCAGAAAGGACCGAGTCTCCTACGAGCAGTACTTC
CDR3 protein: CATSRKDRVSYEQYF

J gene: TRBJ2-7
clone size: .
D gene: TRBD2
V gene: TRBV27
CDR3 DNA: TGTGCCAGCAGCCTTACTAGCGGGGGACCCTACGAGCAGTACTTC
CDR3 protein: CASSLTSGGPYEQYF